The rows below give T cell receptor beta chains drawn from one sample of a study of T cell responses to AZD1222 COVID-19 vaccine. Some clones are missing from TCRdb's copy, which holds only in-frame ones; the method was immunoSEQ multiplex PCR. The sample yields 120,000 to 150,000 clones, approximately 86% seen once. The sequences come from peripheral blood, collected 28 days after the second dose of the MenACWY control vaccine. The receptors here all came from an adult who received the MenACWY meningococcal vaccine as a control. The CDR3 runs from the conserved cysteine through the conserved F or W. Each record gives: J gene, V gene, clone size, D gene, CDR3 protein, CDR3 DNA. D genes are given only for firm matches. Not every row has a clone size; where given, it reads once, few, many or a size class.

>TRBJ2-3|TRBV2|.|TRBD2
CASTLAGRTDTQYF
TGTGCCAGCACCCTAGCGGGACGGACAGATACGCAGTATTTT
>TRBJ2-1|TRBV5-5|.|TRBD2
CASSGTSGYNEQFF
TGTGCCAGCAGCGGGACTAGCGGATACAATGAGCAGTTCTTC
>TRBJ2-6|TRBV2|.|.
CASIRGSSGANVLTF
TGTGCCAGCATCCGGGGTAGCTCTGGGGCCAACGTCCTGACTTTC
>TRBJ1-2|TRBV6-6|once|.
CASSLEALYGYTF
TGTGCCAGCAGTTTGGAAGCCCTCTATGGCTACACCTTC
>TRBJ1-1|TRBV6-4|.|.
CASSLTRGTEAFF
TGTGCCAGCAGCCTGACGAGAGGGACTGAAGCTTTCTTT
>TRBJ2-7|TRBV7-9|.|TRBD2
CASSLAGGTAYEQYF
TGTGCCAGCAGCTTAGCCGGGGGGACCGCCTACGAGCAGTACTTC
>TRBJ1-5|TRBV7-9|.|TRBD1
CASSAEGQGHQPQHF
TGTGCCAGCAGCGCCGAGGGACAGGGCCATCAGCCCCAGCATTTT
>TRBJ2-1|TRBV7-6|.|TRBD2
CASSSLAGGLNEQFF
TGTGCCAGCAGCTCACTAGCGGGAGGGCTCAATGAGCAGTTCTTC
>TRBJ1-5|TRBV3-1/TRBV3-2|.|.
CASSLQHSNQPQHF
TGTGCCAGCAGCCTACAACATAGCAATCAGCCCCAGCATTTT
>TRBJ2-1|TRBV20-1|once|TRBD1
CSASRRTGGFGSYNEQFF
TGCAGTGCCAGTCGTAGGACAGGGGGTTTCGGGTCCTACAATGAGCAGTTCTTC
>TRBJ2-1|TRBV5-1|.|TRBD2
CASSSLAGGPTGEQFF
TGCGCCAGCAGCTCTTTAGCGGGGGGCCCTACAGGTGAGCAGTTCTTC
>TRBJ2-3|TRBV5-1|.|TRBD2
CASSLVLAGLSTDTQYF
TGCGCCAGCAGCTTGGTATTAGCGGGGCTATCGACAGATACGCAGTATTTT
>TRBJ1-5|TRBV28|.|.
CASSLDLNSNQPQHF
TGTGCCAGCAGTTTAGATTTAAATAGCAATCAGCCCCAGCATTTT
>TRBJ2-7|TRBV7-9|.|.
CASSFWAESSYEQYF
TGTGCCAGCAGCTTTTGGGCGGAGAGCTCCTACGAGCAGTACTTC
>TRBJ1-1|TRBV7-9|.|TRBD1
CASSLDRGNEAFF
TGTGCCAGCAGCTTAGACAGGGGTAATGAAGCTTTCTTT
>TRBJ1-1|TRBV6-6|.|TRBD1
CASSSWTGDTEAFF
TGTGCCAGCAGTTCTTGGACAGGGGACACTGAAGCTTTCTTT
>TRBJ1-4|TRBV6-1|.|.
CASSEGWLSWDEKLFF
TGTGCCAGCAGTGAAGGGTGGCTTAGTTGGGATGAAAAACTGTTTTTT
>TRBJ1-3|TRBV30|.|.
CAWSAVQGDPIVSGNTIYF
TGTGCCTGGAGTGCGGTTCAGGGAGACCCTATCGTCTCTGGAAACACCATATATTTT
>TRBJ2-5|TRBV12-3/TRBV12-4|.|.
CASSYYQETQYF
TGTGCCAGCAGTTACTATCAAGAGACCCAGTACTTC
>TRBJ1-6|TRBV9|.|TRBD1
CASTNGQGVNSPLHF
TGTGCCAGCACCAATGGACAGGGTGTGAATTCACCCCTCCACTTT
>TRBJ2-2|TRBV7-9|.|.
CASSLGFGGTGELFF
TGTGCCAGCAGCTTGGGCTTCGGAGGGACCGGGGAGCTGTTTTTT
>TRBJ2-2|TRBV30|.|.
CAWFVGSNTGELFF
TGTGCCTGGTTCGTGGGGTCGAACACCGGGGAGCTGTTTTTT
>TRBJ2-7|TRBV6-5|.|.
CASSYRRSDEQYF
TGTGCCAGCAGTTACCGTAGGTCGGACGAGCAGTACTTC
>TRBJ1-1|TRBV7-3|.|.
CASSLTGVTEAFF
TGTGCCAGCAGCTTAACGGGGGTAACTGAAGCTTTCTTT
>TRBJ1-2|TRBV12-3/TRBV12-4|.|.
CASSFDRNYGYTF
TGTGCCAGCAGTTTTGACAGAAACTATGGCTACACCTTC
>TRBJ1-5|TRBV15|.|.
CATSRDGTIGPQHF
TGTGCCACCAGCAGAGATGGGACTATAGGGCCCCAGCATTTT
>TRBJ1-2|TRBV30|.|.
CAWKRQSNYGYTF
TGTGCCTGGAAGAGGCAATCTAACTATGGCTACACCTTC
>TRBJ1-2|TRBV29-1|.|.
CSGGEGYYGYTF
TGCAGCGGGGGAGAAGGCTACTATGGCTACACCTTC
>TRBJ2-1|TRBV5-1|.|.
CASSSGDGSYNEQFF
TGCGCCAGCAGCTCAGGGGATGGCTCCTACAATGAGCAGTTCTTC
>TRBJ1-6|TRBV27|.|.
CASSQVGYNSPLHF
TGTGCCAGCAGCCAGGTTGGGTATAATTCACCCCTCCACTTT
>TRBJ2-1|TRBV4-3|.|TRBD1
CASGRDRGYYEQFF
TGCGCCAGCGGCCGGGACAGGGGATATTATGAGCAGTTCTTC
>TRBJ2-2|TRBV18|.|TRBD1
CASSPLSQGSSTGELFF
TGTGCCAGCTCACCACTATCACAGGGGTCTAGCACCGGGGAGCTGTTTTTT
>TRBJ1-3|TRBV19|few|.
CASSIRTASSGNTIYF
TGTGCCAGTAGTATCCGCACCGCTAGCTCTGGAAACACCATATATTTT
>TRBJ1-3|TRBV30|.|.
CAGGRSSGNTIYF
TGTGCCGGAGGCAGGAGCTCTGGAAACACCATATATTTT
>TRBJ1-1|TRBV4-1|.|.
CATQGGGMNTEAFF
TGCGCCACCCAAGGGGGAGGGATGAACACTGAAGCTTTCTTT
>TRBJ1-2|TRBV4-3|.|.
CASSQSPGEGDGYTF
TGCGCCAGCAGCCAATCCCCAGGGGAAGGGGATGGCTACACCTTC
>TRBJ2-7|TRBV18|.|.
CASSLLQALDEEQYF
TGTGCCAGCTCACTTCTCCAAGCGTTAGACGAGGAGCAGTACTTC